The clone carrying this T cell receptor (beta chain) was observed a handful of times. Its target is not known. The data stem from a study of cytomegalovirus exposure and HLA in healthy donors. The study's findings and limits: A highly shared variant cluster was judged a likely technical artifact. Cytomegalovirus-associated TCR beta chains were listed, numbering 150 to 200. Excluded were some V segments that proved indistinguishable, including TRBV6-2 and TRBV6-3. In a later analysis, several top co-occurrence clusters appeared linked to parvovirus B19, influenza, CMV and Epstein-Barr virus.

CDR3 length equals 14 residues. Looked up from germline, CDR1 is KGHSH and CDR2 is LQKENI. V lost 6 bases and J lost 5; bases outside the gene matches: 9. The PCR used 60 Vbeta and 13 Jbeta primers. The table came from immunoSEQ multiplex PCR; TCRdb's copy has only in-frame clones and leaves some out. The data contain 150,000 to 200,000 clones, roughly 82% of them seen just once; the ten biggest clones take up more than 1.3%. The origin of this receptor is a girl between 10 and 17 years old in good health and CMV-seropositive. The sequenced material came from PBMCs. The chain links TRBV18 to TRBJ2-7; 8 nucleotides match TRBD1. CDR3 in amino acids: CASSDRTGLHEQYF. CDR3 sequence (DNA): TGTGCCAGCTCCGACCGGACAGGGCTCCACGAGCAGTACTTC.